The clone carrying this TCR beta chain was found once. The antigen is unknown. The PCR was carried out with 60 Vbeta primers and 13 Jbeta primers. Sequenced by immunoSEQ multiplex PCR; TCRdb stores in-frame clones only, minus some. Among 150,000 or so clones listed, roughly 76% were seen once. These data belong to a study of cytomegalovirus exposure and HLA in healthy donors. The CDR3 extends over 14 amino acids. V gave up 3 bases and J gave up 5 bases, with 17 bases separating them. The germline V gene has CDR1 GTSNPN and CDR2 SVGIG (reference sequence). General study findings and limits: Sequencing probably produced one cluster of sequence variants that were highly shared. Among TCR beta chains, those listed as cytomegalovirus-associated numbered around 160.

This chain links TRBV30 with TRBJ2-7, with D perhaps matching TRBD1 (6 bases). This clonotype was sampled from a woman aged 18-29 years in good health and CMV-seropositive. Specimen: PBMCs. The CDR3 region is CAWSLLTGSHEQYF. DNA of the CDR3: TGTGCCTGGAGCCTGCTGACAGGATCCCACGAGCAGTACTTC. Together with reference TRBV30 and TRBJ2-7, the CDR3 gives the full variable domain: SQTIHQWPATLVQPVGSPLSLECTVEGTSNPNLYWYRQAAGRGLQLLFYSVGIGQISSEVPQNLSASRPQDRQFILSSKKLLLSDSGFYLCAWSLLTGSHEQYFGPGTRLTVT.